Sequencing of this T cell receptor beta chain was carried out in a study of shared clonotypes between healthy human individuals. Study at large: With ages of 18 to 49, the donors were two women and a few men. A donor's plate count was three for CD4 naive and three for CD4 memory; CD8 naive had two and CD8 memory one. Findings and caveats of the study: Researchers found naive subsets generally carried larger estimated richness than memory subsets.

The naive CD8 population came from CD45RO-negative cells selected for CCR7, without terminally differentiated effector memory CD45RA+ cells. The authors' processing: From ImmunoSEQ came sequences covering only the junction and carrying no quality scores, so filtering differed. Profiling relied on immunoSEQ multiplex PCR, and the TCRdb table lists in-frame clones only, not all of them. The D gene and trimming were derived from the DNA, and the V and J assignments and clone size from that table. The sample shows roughly 2,000,000 clones, just under 95% of them seen only once. This CDR3 spans 15 amino acids. The germline gives CDR1 MNHEY, CDR2 SMNVEV (reference sequence). V gave up 5 bases and J gave up 1 base; unmatched junction bases: 3. About this clone itself: The antigen remains undetermined. The sample contains more than one DNA sequence encoding this CDR3.

Sequencing input: naive CD8+ T cells from PBMCs. The chain recombines TRBV27 with TRBJ1-2, with 11 positions matching TRBD1. The sequence was obtained from a man aged 18-30 years in good health. Some clones in this sample may be carry-over from other donors' samples. CDR3 sequence: CASSPGTGGNYGYTF. Here the CDR3 DNA reads TGTGCCAGCAGTCCCGGGACAGGGGGTAACTATGGCTACACCTTC.